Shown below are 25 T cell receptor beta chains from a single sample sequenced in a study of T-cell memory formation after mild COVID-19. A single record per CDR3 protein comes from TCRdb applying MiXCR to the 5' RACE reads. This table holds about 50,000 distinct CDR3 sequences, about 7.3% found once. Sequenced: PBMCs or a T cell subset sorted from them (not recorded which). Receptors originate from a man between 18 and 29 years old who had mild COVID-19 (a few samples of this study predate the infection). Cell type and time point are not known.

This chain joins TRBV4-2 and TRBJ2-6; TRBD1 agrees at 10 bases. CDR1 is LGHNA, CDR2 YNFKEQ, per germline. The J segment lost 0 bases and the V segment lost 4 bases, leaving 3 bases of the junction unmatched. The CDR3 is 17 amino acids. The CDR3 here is CASSLGTGDSGANVLTF. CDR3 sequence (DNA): TGTGCCAGCAGCCTGGGGACAGGGGACTCTGGGGCCAACGTCCTGACTTTC.

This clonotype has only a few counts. The CDR3: CASSQATGTGTDTQYF. The CDR3 region has the DNA TGCGCCAGCAGCCAAGCCACAGGGACGGGCACAGATACGCAGTATTTT. The chain carries TRBV4-3 and TRBJ2-3; TRBD1 is a possible D gene (6 bases). Deletions cut 1 base from V and 1 base from J, with 12 bases between. The germline V gene encodes CDR1 LGHNA and CDR2 YSLEER. The CDR3 totals 16 residues.

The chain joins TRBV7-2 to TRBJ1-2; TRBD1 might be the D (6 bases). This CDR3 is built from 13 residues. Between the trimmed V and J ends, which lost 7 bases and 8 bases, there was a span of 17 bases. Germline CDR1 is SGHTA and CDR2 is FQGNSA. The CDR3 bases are TGTGCCAGCACCTCGGCTGGGGGGCAGGGCTACACCTTC. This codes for CASTSAGGQGYTF. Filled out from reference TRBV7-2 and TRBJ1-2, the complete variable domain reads GAGVSQSPSNKVTEKGKDVELRCDPISGHTALYWYRQSLGQGLEFLIYFQGNSAPDKSGLPSDRFSAERTGGSVSTLTIQRTQQEDSAVYLCASTSAGGQGYTFGSGTRLTVV.

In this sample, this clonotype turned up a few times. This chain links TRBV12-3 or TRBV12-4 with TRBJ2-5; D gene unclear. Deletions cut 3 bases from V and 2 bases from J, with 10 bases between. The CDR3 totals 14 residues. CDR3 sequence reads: CASSFPPRQETQYF. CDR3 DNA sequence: TGTGCCAGCAGTTTTCCCCCCCGGCAAGAGACCCAGTACTTC.

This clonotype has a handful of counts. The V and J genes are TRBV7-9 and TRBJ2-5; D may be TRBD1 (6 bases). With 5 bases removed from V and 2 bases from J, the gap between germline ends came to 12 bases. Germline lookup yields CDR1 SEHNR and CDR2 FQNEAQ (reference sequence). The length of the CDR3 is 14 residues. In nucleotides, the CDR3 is TGTGCCAGCAGCCCCACTAGGGGGCAAGAGACCCAGTACTTC. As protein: CASSPTRGQETQYF.

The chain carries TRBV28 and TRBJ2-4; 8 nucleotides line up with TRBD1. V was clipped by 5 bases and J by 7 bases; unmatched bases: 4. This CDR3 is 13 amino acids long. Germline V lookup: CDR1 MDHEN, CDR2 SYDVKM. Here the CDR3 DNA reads TGTGCCAGCAGTCCCCGGGACAGGAACATTCAGTACTTC. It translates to CASSPRDRNIQYF.

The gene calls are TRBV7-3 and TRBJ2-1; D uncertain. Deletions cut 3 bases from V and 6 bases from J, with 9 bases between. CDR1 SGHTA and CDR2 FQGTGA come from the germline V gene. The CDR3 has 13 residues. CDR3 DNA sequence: TGTGCCAGCAGCTTTGCCTTCTCCAATGAGCAGTTCTTC. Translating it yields CASSFAFSNEQFF.

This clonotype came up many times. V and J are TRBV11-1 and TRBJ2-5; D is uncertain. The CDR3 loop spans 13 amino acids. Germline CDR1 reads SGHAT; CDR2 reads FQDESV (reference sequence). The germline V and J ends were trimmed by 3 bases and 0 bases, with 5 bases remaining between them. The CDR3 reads CASSFRDQETQYF. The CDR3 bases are TGTGCCAGCAGCTTCCGCGACCAAGAGACCCAGTACTTC. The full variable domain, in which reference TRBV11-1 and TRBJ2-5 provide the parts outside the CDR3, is EAEVAQSPRYKITEKSQAVAFWCDPISGHATLYWYRQILGQGPELLVQFQDESVVDDSQLPKDRFSAERLKGVDSTLKIQPAELGDSAMYLCASSFRDQETQYFGPGTRLLVL.

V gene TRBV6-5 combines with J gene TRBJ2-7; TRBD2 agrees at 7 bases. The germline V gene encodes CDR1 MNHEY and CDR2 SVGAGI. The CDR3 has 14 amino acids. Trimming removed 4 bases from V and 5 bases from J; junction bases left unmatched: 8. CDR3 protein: CASSLGGVPHEQYF. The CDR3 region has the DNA TGTGCCAGCAGTTTGGGGGGGGTCCCGCACGAGCAGTACTTC.

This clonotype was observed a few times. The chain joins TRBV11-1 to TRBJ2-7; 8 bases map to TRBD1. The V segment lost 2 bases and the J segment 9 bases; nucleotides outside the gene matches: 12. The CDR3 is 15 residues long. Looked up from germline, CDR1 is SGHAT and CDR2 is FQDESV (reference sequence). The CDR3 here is CASSLSSGGPYGQYF. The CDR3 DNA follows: TGTGCCAGCAGCTTATCGTCAGGGGGCCCCTATGGGCAGTACTTC.

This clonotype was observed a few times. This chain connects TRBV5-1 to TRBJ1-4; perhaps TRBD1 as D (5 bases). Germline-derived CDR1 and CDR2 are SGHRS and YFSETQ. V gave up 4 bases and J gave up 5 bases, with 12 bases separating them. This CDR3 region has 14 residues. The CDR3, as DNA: TGCGCCAGCAGCCCGGGACCGCAAAATGAAAAACTGTTTTTT. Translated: CASSPGPQNEKLFF.

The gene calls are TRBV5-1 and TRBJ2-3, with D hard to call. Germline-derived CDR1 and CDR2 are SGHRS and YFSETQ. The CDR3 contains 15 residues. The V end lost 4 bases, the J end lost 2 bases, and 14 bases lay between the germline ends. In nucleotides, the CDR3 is TGCGCCAGCAGCCCTCGTCCACCAACCACAGATACGCAGTATTTT. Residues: CASSPRPPTTDTQYF.

CDR3 amino acids: CASSRDNSGANVLTF. CDR3 sequence (DNA): TGTGCCAGCAGCCGGGACAACTCTGGGGCCAACGTCCTGACTTTC. The chain couples TRBV2 to TRBJ2-6, with D perhaps matching TRBD1 (6 bases). V gave up 6 bases and J gave up 0 bases, with 9 bases separating them. The CDR3 runs 15 residues. CDR1 SNHLY and CDR2 FYNNEI come from the germline V gene.

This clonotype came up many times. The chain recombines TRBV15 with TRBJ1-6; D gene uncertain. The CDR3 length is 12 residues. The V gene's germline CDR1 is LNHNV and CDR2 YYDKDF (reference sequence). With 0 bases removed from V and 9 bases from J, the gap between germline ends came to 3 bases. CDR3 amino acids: CATSRDLSPLHF. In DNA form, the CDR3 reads TGTGCCACCAGCAGAGATCTTTCACCCCTCCACTTT.

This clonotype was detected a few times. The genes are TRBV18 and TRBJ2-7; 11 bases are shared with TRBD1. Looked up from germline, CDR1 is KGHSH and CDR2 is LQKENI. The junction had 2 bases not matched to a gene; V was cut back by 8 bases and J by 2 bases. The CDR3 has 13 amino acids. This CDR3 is CASGQGATYEQYV. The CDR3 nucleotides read TGTGCCAGCGGACAGGGGGCAACCTACGAGCAGTACGTC.

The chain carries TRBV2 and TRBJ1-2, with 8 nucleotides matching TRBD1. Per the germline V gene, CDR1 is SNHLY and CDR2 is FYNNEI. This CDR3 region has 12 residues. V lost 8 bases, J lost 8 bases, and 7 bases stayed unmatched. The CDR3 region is CASRQGAPGYTF. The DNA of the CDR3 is TGTGCCAGCCGTCAGGGGGCGCCCGGCTACACCTTC.

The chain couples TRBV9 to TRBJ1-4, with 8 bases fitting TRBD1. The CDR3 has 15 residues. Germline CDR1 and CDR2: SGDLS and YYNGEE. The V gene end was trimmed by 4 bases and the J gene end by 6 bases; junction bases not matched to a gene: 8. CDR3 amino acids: CASSTETGEYEKLFF. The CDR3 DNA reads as TGTGCCAGCAGCACCGAGACAGGGGAATATGAAAAACTGTTTTTT.

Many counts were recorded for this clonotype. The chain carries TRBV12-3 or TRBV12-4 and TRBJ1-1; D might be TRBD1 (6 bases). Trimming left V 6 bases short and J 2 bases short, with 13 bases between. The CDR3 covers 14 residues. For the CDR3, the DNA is TGTGCCAGCAGCGCCGGGACAAGAAACACTGAAGCTTTCTTT. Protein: CASSAGTRNTEAFF.

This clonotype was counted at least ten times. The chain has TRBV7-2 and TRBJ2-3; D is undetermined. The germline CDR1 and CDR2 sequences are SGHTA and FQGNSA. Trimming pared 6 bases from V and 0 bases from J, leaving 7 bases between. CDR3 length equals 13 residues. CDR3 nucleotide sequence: TGTGCCAGCAGGTACACAAGCACAGATACGCAGTATTTT. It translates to CASRYTSTDTQYF.

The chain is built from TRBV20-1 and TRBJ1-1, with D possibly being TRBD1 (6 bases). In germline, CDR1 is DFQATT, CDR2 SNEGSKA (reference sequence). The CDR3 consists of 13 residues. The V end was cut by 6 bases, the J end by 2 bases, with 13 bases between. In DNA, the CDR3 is TGCAGTGCCCGAACAGGGAGTAACACTGAAGCTTTCTTT. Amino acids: CSARTGSNTEAFF.

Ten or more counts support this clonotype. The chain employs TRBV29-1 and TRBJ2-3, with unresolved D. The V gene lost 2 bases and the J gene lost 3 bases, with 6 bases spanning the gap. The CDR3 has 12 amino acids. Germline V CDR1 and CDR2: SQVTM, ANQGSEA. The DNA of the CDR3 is TGCAGCGTTGAAAGGCAGACAGATACGCAGTATTTT. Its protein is CSVERQTDTQYF.

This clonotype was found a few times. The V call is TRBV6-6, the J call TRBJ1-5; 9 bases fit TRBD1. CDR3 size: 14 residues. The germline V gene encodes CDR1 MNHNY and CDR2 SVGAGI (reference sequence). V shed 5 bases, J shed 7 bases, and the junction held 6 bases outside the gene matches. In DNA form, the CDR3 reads TGTGCCAGCAGTCAGACAGGGGGAAGGCAGCCCCAGCATTTT. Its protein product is CASSQTGGRQPQHF.

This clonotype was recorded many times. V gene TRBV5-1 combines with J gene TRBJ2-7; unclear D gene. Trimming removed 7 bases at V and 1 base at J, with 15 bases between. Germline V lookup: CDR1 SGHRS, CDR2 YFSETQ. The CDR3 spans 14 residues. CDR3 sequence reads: CASGKGLGSYEQYF. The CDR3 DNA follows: TGCGCCAGCGGCAAGGGATTAGGATCCTACGAGCAGTACTTC.

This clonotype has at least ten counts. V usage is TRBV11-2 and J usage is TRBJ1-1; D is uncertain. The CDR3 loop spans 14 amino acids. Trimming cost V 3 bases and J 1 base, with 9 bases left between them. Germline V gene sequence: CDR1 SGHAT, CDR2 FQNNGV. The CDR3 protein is CASSFVRRNTEAFF. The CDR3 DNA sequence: TGTGCCAGCAGCTTTGTTCGCCGGAACACTGAAGCTTTCTTT. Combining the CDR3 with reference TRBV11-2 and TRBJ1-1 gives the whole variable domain EAGVAQSPRYKIIEKRQSVAFWCNPISGHATLYWYQQILGQGPKLLIQFQNNGVVDDSQLPKDRFSAERLKGVDSTLKIQPAKLEDSAVYLCASSFVRRNTEAFFGQGTRLTVV.

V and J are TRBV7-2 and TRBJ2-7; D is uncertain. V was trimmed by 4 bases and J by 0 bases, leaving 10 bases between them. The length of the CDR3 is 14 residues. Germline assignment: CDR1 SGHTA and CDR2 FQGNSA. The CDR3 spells CASSSDETSYEQYF. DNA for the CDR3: TGTGCCAGCAGCTCGGACGAAACCTCCTACGAGCAGTACTTC.